Listed below are T cell receptor beta chains from one sample, sequenced in a study of PD-L1 blockade in urothelial cancer. Sequencing was performed with immunoSEQ multiplex PCR; in TCRdb, only in-frame clones are kept and a portion is missing. Among 90,000 or so clones listed, about 90% were seen once. The sequencing here drew on PBMCs, taken around atezolizumab (anti-PD-L1) treatment. All receptors come from a man aged 60 to 69 with urothelial cancer. Each CDR3 is given with its conserved first and last residue. A D gene is named only where the DNA matches it firmly. Only some rows state a clone size, as once, few, many or a class for expanded clones.

.	.	TRBJ2-3	TRBV10-1	CASSGGGHGDTQYF	TGCGCCAGCAGTGGCGGGGGCCATGGAGATACGCAGTATTTT
.	TRBD2	TRBJ2-1	TRBV11-2	CASSFPGLGFEQFF	TGTGCCAGCAGCTTTCCGGGACTAGGGTTTGAGCAGTTCTTC
.	TRBD2	TRBJ2-7	TRBV5-1	CASSLDFDGGAYEQYF	TGCGCCAGCAGCTTGGATTTTGACGGGGGGGCCTACGAGCAGTACTTC
once	.	TRBJ2-3	TRBV5-1	CASSLSGQGADTQYF	TGCGCCAGCAGCTTGTCGGGTCAGGGCGCAGATACGCAGTATTTT
.	TRBD2	TRBJ2-3	TRBV7-2	CASSKLAGVSTDTQYF	TGTGCCAGCAGCAAACTAGCGGGCGTTAGCACAGATACGCAGTATTTT
.	TRBD1	TRBJ1-5	TRBV30	CAWRGQGATSNQPQHF	TGTGCCTGGAGAGGACAGGGGGCGACTAGCAATCAGCCCCAGCATTTT
.	TRBD2	TRBJ2-1	TRBV9	CASSSGLATPYNEQFF	TGTGCCAGCAGCTCCGGACTAGCGACGCCCTACAATGAGCAGTTCTTC
.	TRBD2	TRBJ2-3	TRBV7-3	CASSLGLAGETDTQYF	TGTGCCAGCAGCCTGGGACTAGCGGGAGAAACAGATACGCAGTATTTT
.	.	TRBJ2-7	TRBV7-9	CASSLGQGNSYEQYF	TGTGCCAGCAGCTTAGGTCAGGGCAACTCCTACGAGCAGTACTTC
.	TRBD1	TRBJ1-2	TRBV25-1	CASSEYGTGYGYTF	TGTGCCAGCAGTGAATATGGGACAGGCTATGGCTACACCTTC
.	.	TRBJ1-5	TRBV28	CASSLYGVDSPQHF	TGTGCCAGCAGTTTATATGGTGTCGACTCGCCCCAGCATTTT
.	TRBD1	TRBJ1-5	TRBV2	CASSLGQGQPQPQHF	TGTGCCAGCAGCTTGGGACAGGGACAGCCTCAGCCCCAGCATTTT
.	TRBD1	TRBJ1-1	TRBV6-5	CASSYGTGGRGTEAFF	TGTGCCAGCAGTTACGGGACAGGGGGCCGGGGCACTGAAGCTTTCTTT
.	TRBD1	TRBJ1-2	TRBV19	CASSTTGGVNYGYTF	TGTGCCAGTAGTACCACAGGGGGGGTCAACTATGGCTACACCTTC
.	.	TRBJ2-5	TRBV20-1	CSAQKETQYF	TGCAGTGCACAGAAAGAGACCCAGTACTTC
.	TRBD1	TRBJ2-3	TRBV11-2	CASSLSTGAGTDTQYF	TGTGCCAGCAGCTTAAGTACAGGGGCGGGCACAGATACGCAGTATTTT
.	.	TRBJ1-1	TRBV12-5	CASGIIQGGVNTEAFF	TGTGCTAGTGGTATTATTCAGGGCGGCGTTAACACTGAAGCTTTCTTT
.	.	TRBJ2-7	TRBV28	CASSSPPGRIVRPPYEQYF	TGTGCCAGCAGTTCCCCCCCTGGGAGAATAGTCCGTCCCCCTTACGAGCAGTACTTC
.	.	TRBJ2-3	TRBV30	CAWSERFTDTQYF	TGTGCCTGGAGTGAGCGGTTCACAGATACGCAGTATTTT
.	TRBD1	TRBJ1-4	TRBV6-5	CASRLQGAGEKLFF	TGTGCCAGCAGGTTACAGGGGGCAGGTGAAAAACTGTTTTTT